This TCR beta chain was obtained from a study of T cells in localized non-small cell lung cancer. Study-wide findings and caveats: Clonality of T cells reached its maximum in uninvolved adjacent lung, surpassing tumor. The study sequenced only one region of the tumor. As a result, intratumor heterogeneity could not be excluded and remains possible. Appearances in adjacent lung were noted for a median 57 of the top 100 tumor clones.

Germline loops: CDR1 SGHRS, CDR2 YFSETQ. This CDR3 comprises 15 residues. V was clipped by 0 bases and J by 0 bases, with 7 bases between them. Here immunoSEQ multiplex PCR was the method, and the copy in TCRdb shows in-frame clones only, minus some. The table includes approximately 80,000 clones, around 84% detected once. This clone was seen once. The antigen remains undetermined. This TCR was sampled from a female donor over 55 with stage I lung adenocarcinoma. The specimen comprised peripheral blood, sampled before any cancer treatment. J is TRBJ1-5 and V is TRBV5-1; D is ambiguous. The CDR3, as DNA: TGCGCCAGCAGCTTGGAGGCGGGTAGCAATCAGCCCCAGCATTTT. It encodes CASSLEAGSNQPQHF.